These T cell receptor beta chains were read from a single sample in a study of T cells after yellow fever vaccination. Using its own MiXCR run on the 5' RACE reads, TCRdb lists one record per CDR3 protein. Found here are hundreds of thousands of distinct CDR3 sequences, roughly an eighth of them singletons; the top ten hold about 15%. The sample here was PBMCs, taken on the day of the yellow fever booster vaccination. Source of these receptors: a man aged 30-40 years who received the YFV17D yellow fever vaccine. Each CDR3 is given with its conserved first and last residue. The order of the fields is D gene, J gene, clone size, V gene, CDR3 protein, CDR3 DNA. A D gene is named only where the DNA matches it firmly. Clone size, where shown, is once, few, many, or a class for clones that have expanded.

d_gene: -; j_gene: TRBJ1-2; abundance: -; v_gene: TRBV28; CDR3aa: CASSRVRGNYGYTF; CDR3nt: TGTGCCAGCAGTCGCGTCAGGGGAAACTATGGCTACACCTTC
d_gene: -; j_gene: TRBJ2-5; abundance: -; v_gene: TRBV6-1; CDR3aa: CASSLVTEGLETQYF; CDR3nt: TGTGCCAGCAGCCTCGTCACCGAGGGCCTCGAGACCCAGTACTTC
d_gene: TRBD2; j_gene: TRBJ2-1; abundance: few; v_gene: TRBV5-6; CDR3aa: CASSFERENYNEQFF; CDR3nt: TGTGCCAGCAGCTTTGAGCGGGAAAACTACAATGAGCAGTTCTTC
d_gene: TRBD1; j_gene: TRBJ1-2; abundance: -; v_gene: TRBV7-2; CDR3aa: CASSLQGGDYGYTF; CDR3nt: TGTGCCAGCAGTCTACAGGGGGGCGACTATGGCTACACCTTC
d_gene: -; j_gene: TRBJ2-1; abundance: few; v_gene: TRBV12-3/TRBV12-4; CDR3aa: CASRGPRETYNEQFF; CDR3nt: TGTGCCAGCAGGGGCCCGAGGGAGACATACAATGAGCAGTTCTTC
d_gene: -; j_gene: TRBJ1-2; abundance: -; v_gene: TRBV14; CDR3aa: CASSQGPDGYTF; CDR3nt: TGTGCCAGCAGCCAGGGGCCCGACGGCTACACCTTC
d_gene: TRBD2; j_gene: TRBJ2-1; abundance: many; v_gene: TRBV3-1; CDR3aa: CASSIRLAEYNEQFF; CDR3nt: TGTGCCAGCAGCATAAGACTAGCGGAGTACAATGAGCAGTTCTTC
d_gene: TRBD2; j_gene: TRBJ2-1; abundance: -; v_gene: TRBV6-2/TRBV6-3; CDR3aa: CASTKSGTSYNEQFF; CDR3nt: TGTGCCAGCACCAAAAGCGGGACCTCCTACAATGAGCAGTTCTTC
d_gene: -; j_gene: TRBJ1-1; abundance: -; v_gene: TRBV20-1; CDR3aa: CSAEKGVNTEAFF; CDR3nt: TGCAGTGCCGAGAAGGGAGTAAACACTGAAGCTTTCTTT
d_gene: TRBD1; j_gene: TRBJ1-2; abundance: many; v_gene: TRBV28; CDR3aa: CASDRTGNYGYTF; CDR3nt: TGTGCCAGCGATCGGACAGGCAACTATGGCTACACCTTC
d_gene: -; j_gene: TRBJ1-5; abundance: -; v_gene: TRBV25-1; CDR3aa: CASSEYSLDQPQHF; CDR3nt: TGTGCCAGCAGTGAATATTCCCTAGATCAGCCCCAGCATTTT
d_gene: -; j_gene: TRBJ1-6; abundance: few; v_gene: TRBV12-3/TRBV12-4; CDR3aa: CASSLDENSPLHF; CDR3nt: TGTGCCAGCAGTTTAGACGAGAATTCACCCCTCCACTTT
d_gene: -; j_gene: TRBJ2-5; abundance: -; v_gene: TRBV6-5; CDR3aa: CASSSLTSGETQYF; CDR3nt: TGTGCCAGCAGTTCACTGACTTCCGGAGAGACCCAGTACTTC
d_gene: -; j_gene: TRBJ1-1; abundance: few; v_gene: TRBV12-3/TRBV12-4; CDR3aa: CASSVQQGWNTEAFF; CDR3nt: TGTGCCAGCAGTGTCCAACAGGGCTGGAACACTGAAGCTTTCTTT
d_gene: -; j_gene: TRBJ2-7; abundance: -; v_gene: TRBV11-2; CDR3aa: CASSGQGTVYEQYF; CDR3nt: TGTGCCAGCAGCGGGCAGGGAACGGTCTACGAGCAGTACTTC
d_gene: -; j_gene: TRBJ2-3; abundance: few; v_gene: TRBV5-1; CDR3aa: CASSLQGPSASSTDTQYF; CDR3nt: TGCGCCAGCAGCCTGCAGGGACCTAGCGCTTCTAGCACAGATACGCAGTATTTT
d_gene: TRBD2; j_gene: TRBJ2-2; abundance: -; v_gene: TRBV5-4; CDR3aa: CASSLSSGSPTGELFF; CDR3nt: TGTGCCAGCAGCTTAAGTAGCGGGAGTCCGACCGGGGAGCTGTTTTTT
d_gene: -; j_gene: TRBJ1-1; abundance: -; v_gene: TRBV5-8; CDR3aa: CASSTALGGVGNTEAFF; CDR3nt: TGTGCCAGCAGCACTGCCCTCGGGGGGGTAGGGAACACTGAAGCTTTCTTT
d_gene: -; j_gene: TRBJ1-1; abundance: -; v_gene: TRBV30; CDR3aa: CAWRSRATEAFF; CDR3nt: TGTGCCTGGAGAAGTAGGGCCACTGAAGCTTTCTTT
d_gene: TRBD1; j_gene: TRBJ1-2; abundance: many; v_gene: TRBV6-1; CDR3aa: CASSGQFYGYTF; CDR3nt: TGTGCCAGCTCGGGACAGTTCTATGGCTACACCTTC
d_gene: -; j_gene: TRBJ2-3; abundance: many; v_gene: TRBV27; CDR3aa: CASSLLAGTDTQYF; CDR3nt: TGTGCCAGCAGTTTATTGGCGGGAACAGATACGCAGTATTTT
d_gene: TRBD2; j_gene: TRBJ2-1; abundance: -; v_gene: TRBV7-9; CDR3aa: CASSAPAGGTHNEQFF; CDR3nt: TGTGCCAGCAGCGCCCCAGCGGGAGGGACCCACAATGAGCAGTTCTTC
d_gene: -; j_gene: TRBJ2-1; abundance: -; v_gene: TRBV27; CDR3aa: CASSLLGLRNEQFF; CDR3nt: TGTGCCAGCAGTTTATTGGGGCTACGCAATGAGCAGTTCTTC
d_gene: TRBD1; j_gene: TRBJ1-5; abundance: -; v_gene: TRBV6-1; CDR3aa: CATRQGINLPQHF; CDR3nt: TGTGCCACCCGACAGGGTATTAATTTGCCCCAGCATTTT
d_gene: -; j_gene: TRBJ2-3; abundance: -; v_gene: TRBV7-2; CDR3aa: CASSPRAVSTDTQYF; CDR3nt: TGTGCCAGCAGCCCCCGAGCTGTTAGCACAGATACGCAGTATTTT
d_gene: -; j_gene: TRBJ2-5; abundance: -; v_gene: TRBV14; CDR3aa: CASSQGVSKTQYF; CDR3nt: TGTGCCAGCAGCCAAGGCGTCAGTAAGACCCAGTACTTC
d_gene: -; j_gene: TRBJ2-7; abundance: few; v_gene: TRBV15; CDR3aa: CATSRGQLPSEQYF; CDR3nt: TGTGCCACCAGCAGAGGTCAGCTTCCTAGCGAGCAGTACTTC
d_gene: -; j_gene: TRBJ1-2; abundance: -; v_gene: TRBV21-1; CDR3aa: CASSKWAEPYGYTF; CDR3nt: TGTGCCAGCAGCAAGTGGGCAGAACCCTATGGCTACACCTTC
d_gene: -; j_gene: TRBJ1-1; abundance: few; v_gene: TRBV20-1; CDR3aa: CSASNVGRNTEAFF; CDR3nt: TGCAGTGCTAGCAATGTCGGCAGGAACACTGAAGCTTTCTTT
d_gene: -; j_gene: TRBJ1-3; abundance: few; v_gene: TRBV19; CDR3aa: CASSLGPGNTIYF; CDR3nt: TGTGCCAGTAGTCTCGGACCCGGGAACACCATATATTTT
d_gene: -; j_gene: TRBJ2-5; abundance: few; v_gene: TRBV7-2; CDR3aa: CASSRGGHEETQYF; CDR3nt: TGTGCCAGCAGCCGTGGGGGACACGAGGAGACCCAGTACTTC
d_gene: -; j_gene: TRBJ2-5; abundance: many; v_gene: TRBV5-4; CDR3aa: CASRGRGETQYF; CDR3nt: TGTGCCAGCAGGGGCCGGGGGGAGACCCAGTACTTC
d_gene: TRBD2; j_gene: TRBJ2-1; abundance: -; v_gene: TRBV12-3/TRBV12-4; CDR3aa: CASLTSGLYNEQFF; CDR3nt: TGTGCCAGCTTGACTAGCGGCCTTTACAATGAGCAGTTCTTC
d_gene: TRBD2; j_gene: TRBJ2-1; abundance: few; v_gene: TRBV15; CDR3aa: CATSPQGLVNNEQFF; CDR3nt: TGTGCCACCAGCCCACAGGGACTAGTGAACAATGAGCAGTTCTTC
d_gene: -; j_gene: TRBJ1-2; abundance: few; v_gene: TRBV11-2; CDR3aa: CASSAETSARGGYTF; CDR3nt: TGTGCCAGCAGCGCCGAGACGTCAGCCCGAGGGGGCTACACCTTC
d_gene: -; j_gene: TRBJ2-1; abundance: -; v_gene: TRBV5-1; CDR3aa: CASNLGNYNEQFF; CDR3nt: TGCGCCAGCAATCTCGGAAATTACAATGAGCAGTTCTTC
d_gene: TRBD1; j_gene: TRBJ1-1; abundance: -; v_gene: TRBV5-1; CDR3aa: CASSSGTGVPNTEAFF; CDR3nt: TGCGCCAGCAGCTCCGGGACAGGGGTTCCCAACACTGAAGCTTTCTTT
d_gene: TRBD2; j_gene: TRBJ2-1; abundance: -; v_gene: TRBV28; CDR3aa: CASSNPGLNNEQFF; CDR3nt: TGTGCCAGCAGTAACCCGGGACTAAACAATGAGCAGTTCTTC
d_gene: -; j_gene: TRBJ2-5; abundance: -; v_gene: TRBV27; CDR3aa: CASSLSRGSQETQYF; CDR3nt: TGTGCCAGCAGTTTATCCAGGGGAAGCCAAGAGACCCAGTACTTC
d_gene: -; j_gene: TRBJ1-5; abundance: -; v_gene: TRBV18; CDR3aa: CASSPNTGGNQPQHF; CDR3nt: TGTGCCAGCTCACCGAATACGGGAGGGAATCAGCCCCAGCATTTT
d_gene: -; j_gene: TRBJ2-7; abundance: few; v_gene: TRBV6-1; CDR3aa: CASSRDGRGNYEQYF; CDR3nt: TGTGCCAGCAGTAGGGACGGAAGAGGGAACTACGAGCAGTACTTC
d_gene: TRBD2; j_gene: TRBJ2-3; abundance: few; v_gene: TRBV5-1; CDR3aa: CASSQRGPPTSDTQYF; CDR3nt: TGCGCCAGCAGCCAGCGGGGCCCCCCTACATCGGATACGCAGTATTTT
d_gene: -; j_gene: TRBJ2-5; abundance: -; v_gene: TRBV20-1; CDR3aa: CSAAGGFRATQYF; CDR3nt: TGCAGTGCCGCCGGGGGATTCCGGGCGACCCAGTACTTC
d_gene: -; j_gene: TRBJ1-2; abundance: -; v_gene: TRBV7-9; CDR3aa: CASSGRQSSELYTF; CDR3nt: TGTGCCAGCAGCGGCCGACAGTCCTCTGAACTCTACACCTTC
d_gene: -; j_gene: TRBJ2-3; abundance: -; v_gene: TRBV12-3/TRBV12-4; CDR3aa: CASSAEAGGTQYF; CDR3nt: TGTGCCAGCAGTGCCGAGGCTGGGGGTACGCAGTATTTT
d_gene: -; j_gene: TRBJ2-1; abundance: -; v_gene: TRBV5-8; CDR3aa: CASSHPTAASYNEQFF; CDR3nt: TGTGCCAGCAGCCATCCGACAGCGGCCTCCTACAATGAGCAGTTCTTC
d_gene: -; j_gene: TRBJ2-7; abundance: few; v_gene: TRBV29-1; CDR3aa: CSVAFYPGEQYF; CDR3nt: TGCAGCGTCGCATTTTATCCCGGCGAGCAGTACTTC
d_gene: -; j_gene: TRBJ2-2; abundance: -; v_gene: TRBV5-4; CDR3aa: CASSLDWTPGTGELFF; CDR3nt: TGTGCCAGCAGCTTGGACTGGACCCCCGGCACCGGGGAGCTGTTTTTT
d_gene: -; j_gene: TRBJ2-4; abundance: -; v_gene: TRBV20-1; CDR3aa: CSAFKPGNIQYF; CDR3nt: TGCAGTGCTTTTAAACCGGGGAACATTCAGTACTTC
d_gene: -; j_gene: TRBJ2-1; abundance: few; v_gene: TRBV6-5; CDR3aa: CASSSLANEQFF; CDR3nt: TGTGCCAGCAGCTCTCTAGCAAATGAGCAGTTCTTC
d_gene: TRBD1; j_gene: TRBJ1-6; abundance: few; v_gene: TRBV7-9; CDR3aa: CASSFGTGTYSPLHF; CDR3nt: TGTGCCAGCAGCTTCGGGACAGGGACTTATTCACCCCTCCACTTT
d_gene: TRBD1; j_gene: TRBJ2-6; abundance: -; v_gene: TRBV2; CDR3aa: CASSAGQASSGANVLTF; CDR3nt: TGTGCCAGCAGTGCAGGACAGGCCTCCTCTGGGGCCAACGTCCTGACTTTC
d_gene: -; j_gene: TRBJ2-5; abundance: -; v_gene: TRBV5-4; CDR3aa: CASSSGSAQETQYF; CDR3nt: TGTGCCAGCAGCTCCGGGTCAGCTCAAGAGACCCAGTACTTC
d_gene: -; j_gene: TRBJ2-1; abundance: few; v_gene: TRBV27; CDR3aa: CASRGEGGGGFYNEQFF; CDR3nt: TGTGCCAGCAGGGGGGAGGGGGGAGGTGGTTTTTACAATGAGCAGTTCTTC
d_gene: TRBD1; j_gene: TRBJ2-5; abundance: few; v_gene: TRBV20-1; CDR3aa: CSILQGTETQYF; CDR3nt: TGCAGTATATTACAGGGGACGGAGACCCAGTACTTC